Sequencing of this T cell receptor beta chain was carried out in a study of OX40 agonist ivuxolimab in advanced cancers. V was cut by 3 bases and J by 4 bases, with 11 bases left in between. The CDR3 has 14 residues. The germline CDR1 and CDR2 sequences are MNHNY and SVGAGI (reference sequence). Any history of autoimmune disease or systemic immunosuppression disqualified patients. This table comes from immunoSEQ multiplex PCR, and its TCRdb copy is limited to in-frame clones, with some not included. The sample consists of about 20,000 clones, around 76% of them appearing once. This sequence was found in an adult with an advanced solid tumor such as melanoma, head and neck, liver or kidney cancer. The chain joins TRBV6-6 to TRBJ2-3; D is unclear. The input for sequencing was CD4+ or CD8+ T cells sorted from blood, taken in a trial of the OX40 agonist ivuxolimab. CDR3 sequence reads: CASSYGVRPDTQYF. The CDR3 region has the DNA TGTGCCAGCAGTTATGGGGTGAGACCAGATACGCAGTATTTT.